The present T cell receptor beta chain was sequenced within a study of T cells in Graves' hyperthyroidism and ophthalmopathy (dated by TCRdb to the late 2010s). A note on the overall study: Peripheral blood samples were taken at initial diagnosis, before any treatment was given. Following sampling, methimazole starting at 30 mg daily was given to hyperthyroidism patients, and high-dose intravenous methylprednisolone was given to ophthalmopathy patients. For training and testing, the 80 to 100 patients in the discovery cohort were randomly divided in a 7:3 ratio. Prospective prediction of ophthalmopathy was tested in an independent validation cohort of some 20 hyperthyroidism patients and approximately 17 patients who later progressed to ophthalmopathy. According to the paper, TCR Vbeta CDR3 sequencing was carried out on over 130 peripheral blood samples, which came from more than 40 ophthalmopathy, around 74 hyperthyroidism and about 17 progressor patients. To identify distinguishing TCR V-J signatures, a discovery cohort of about a hundred patients was used, comprising 40 to 45 with Graves' ophthalmopathy and 55 to 65 with stable Graves' hyperthyroidism. In addition, the study compared T-cell repertoires in thyroid tissue and in blood from about six Graves' hyperthyroidism patients. Broader findings and caveats from the paper: Most expanded thyroid clonotypes (frequency above 0.001) were also detected in blood, a finding suggesting that blood repertoires may reflect thyroid immune responses. No statistical method was used to set the sample size in advance, and investigators knew the group allocation. In validation, the model predicted progression to ophthalmopathy a median of around six months before onset, with about 70% sensitivity and around 76% specificity. Ophthalmopathy was separated from stable hyperthyroidism by a 13 V-J signature model, with around 90% sensitivity and 81% to 82% specificity obtained in cross-validation and 80%/75% obtained in testing.

The germline V end is reduced by 2 bases and the J end by 12 bases; junction bases left unmatched: 4. The CDR3, from cysteine to phenylalanine, totals 13 residues. Here the CDR3 DNA is all that survives: 39 bases in frame from base 1. TCR beta CDR3 regions were amplified from RNA transcripts. A first-round RT-PCR of the TCR CDR3 used the HTBI primer set with the Qiagen OneStep RT-PCR kit. Libraries were constructed in a second round of multiplex PCR, after which size selection and purification were carried out. Libraries were sequenced paired-end with 100 bp reads on an Illumina HiSeq2000. On the authors' methods: Raw data were processed with SOAPnuke, discarding reads with adapters, uncalled bases, mean Phred below 15, or no exact constant-primer or identifier match. COPE v1.2.5 was used to merge the high-quality paired reads, and each unique nucleotide sequence was defined as a clonotype. MiTCR v1.1 was used to align the clonotypes against IMGT TRBV, TRBD and TRBJ reference segments. Only V-J combinations with frequency above 0.0001, covering about 99% of repertoires, were analysed. A TCS score was defined as the ratio of F50 (clonal expansion) to E x V (chaos), with BLOSUM62-based TCRdist applied between CDR3 peptides within each V-J. Welch's t-statistics and random forest reduced several hundred V-J features to 13, which were used in a naive Bayes classifier (R e1071). TCRdb reprocessing: public reads trimmed at Q25 with fastp, clones called with MiXCR, in-frame beta chains kept. One record per CDR3 amino acid sequence lists the most common genes and DNA. The V and J calls reflect TCRdb's pipeline rather than the authors' work. In this sample the table shows 350,000 to 500,000 distinct CDR3 sequences, roughly an eighth of which occur a single time. Approximately 5.8% of the sample is taken by the ten largest.

The table lists this clonotype with many counts. The antigen this receptor binds is unknown. Per-base quality was not reported, and no clone a single base away is much larger than it. A patient counted as having stable Graves' hyperthyroidism if no progression to ophthalmopathy occurred over 18 months of follow-up. Hyperthyroidism patients were aged 18 to 65 years and newly diagnosed, with disease duration of less than 2 months. Patients with uncontrolled infections, other autoimmune diseases, pregnancy or lactation were excluded. Clinical symptoms, serum thyroxine and TRAb, thyroid ultrasound, and orbital computed tomography formed the basis for the diagnoses. PBMCs were isolated from approximately 10 ml of fresh peripheral blood by Ficoll-Paque density gradient centrifugation. Total RNA was extracted with Trizol reagent, and quality was checked on an Agilent 2100 Bioanalyzer.

The sequence derives from a woman aged 18-30 years with Graves' hyperthyroidism. This chain is built from TRBV12-3 or TRBV12-4 and TRBJ2-1, with TRBD2 identical over 10 junction bases. The sample taken for sequencing was blood. This receptor has the CDR3 CASSLLAGAVQFF. The DNA is TGTGCCAGCAGTTTACTAGCGGGAGCTGTGCAGTTCTTC.